This is a list of T cell receptor beta chains from one sample in a study of blood T cells in healthy people across ages. TCRdb redid the calling of the 5' RACE reads with MiXCR, one entry per CDR3 protein. This sample carries 650,000 to 700,000 distinct CDR3 sequences, less than 40% of them seen once, and the ten largest clones take roughly 14%. The sample was blood. The receptors were sampled from an elderly woman in good health. CDR3s leave out the opening cysteine and the closing phenylalanine or tryptophan. The order of the fields is J gene, V gene, clone size, CDR3 protein. Only part of the rows carry a size: once, few, many, or a class if the clone is expanded.

j_call: TRBJ2-2
v_call: TRBV5-1
clone_size: NA
cdr3_aa: ASSFAQGNTGERF

j_call: TRBJ1-4
v_call: TRBV3-1
clone_size: few
cdr3_aa: ASSLRDSNEKLF

j_call: TRBJ2-7
v_call: TRBV27
clone_size: many
cdr3_aa: ASSLQGGSSYEQY

j_call: TRBJ2-1
v_call: TRBV7-2
clone_size: NA
cdr3_aa: ASSFLAGGQF

j_call: TRBJ1-1
v_call: TRBV20-1
clone_size: NA
cdr3_aa: SAFSPSGNTEAF

j_call: TRBJ1-3
v_call: TRBV3-1
clone_size: NA
cdr3_aa: ASSQGRNTIY

j_call: TRBJ2-2
v_call: TRBV9
clone_size: few
cdr3_aa: ASSPSGRSNTGELF

j_call: NA
v_call: TRBV20-1
clone_size: NA
cdr3_aa: SARDRGTLETQY

j_call: TRBJ1-4
v_call: TRBV2
clone_size: few
cdr3_aa: ASSATDTTNEKLF

j_call: TRBJ2-1
v_call: TRBV28
clone_size: NA
cdr3_aa: ASTLSGSPSYNEQF

j_call: TRBJ1-1
v_call: TRBV7-9
clone_size: NA
cdr3_aa: ASSPAGDRGTEAF

j_call: TRBJ1-2
v_call: TRBV28
clone_size: NA
cdr3_aa: VSSDRLYGYT

j_call: TRBJ2-6
v_call: TRBV5-1
clone_size: NA
cdr3_aa: ASSSYTGSLLSGANVLT

j_call: TRBJ1-1
v_call: TRBV5-6
clone_size: NA
cdr3_aa: ASSLVVQGAYGNTEAF

j_call: TRBJ1-5
v_call: TRBV29-1
clone_size: many
cdr3_aa: SVGGSNQPQH

j_call: TRBJ1-5
v_call: TRBV5-1
clone_size: NA
cdr3_aa: ASSPLGGGSGNQPQH

j_call: TRBJ2-1
v_call: TRBV11-2
clone_size: NA
cdr3_aa: ASSLQGNPNNEQF

j_call: TRBJ2-2
v_call: TRBV6-6
clone_size: NA
cdr3_aa: ASSRNFGGELF

j_call: TRBJ1-5
v_call: TRBV20-1
clone_size: NA
cdr3_aa: SAFQGASSQPQH

j_call: TRBJ2-3
v_call: TRBV5-1
clone_size: few
cdr3_aa: ASSPTGGAFTGTDTQY

j_call: TRBJ2-1
v_call: TRBV20-1
clone_size: many
cdr3_aa: SGVVRGNNEQF

j_call: TRBJ2-7
v_call: TRBV5-6
clone_size: many
cdr3_aa: ASRLRGKSYEQY

j_call: TRBJ1-2
v_call: TRBV12-3/TRBV12-4
clone_size: NA
cdr3_aa: ASSPTGERYGYT

j_call: TRBJ2-1
v_call: TRBV9
clone_size: many
cdr3_aa: ASSVEGAGDEQF

j_call: TRBJ1-4
v_call: TRBV9
clone_size: many
cdr3_aa: ASSVTGVNEKLF

j_call: TRBJ2-1
v_call: TRBV29-1
clone_size: NA
cdr3_aa: SVVGSPRNEQF

j_call: TRBJ1-1
v_call: TRBV3-1
clone_size: few
cdr3_aa: ASRGDSTEAF

j_call: TRBJ2-4
v_call: TRBV4-1
clone_size: many
cdr3_aa: ASSQEDRVGIQY

j_call: TRBJ2-5
v_call: TRBV5-1
clone_size: NA
cdr3_aa: AGSLAGETQY

j_call: TRBJ2-3
v_call: TRBV5-1
clone_size: once
cdr3_aa: ASSSRTSGGSDTQY

j_call: TRBJ1-1
v_call: TRBV6-1
clone_size: few
cdr3_aa: ASGKTGLGTEAF

j_call: TRBJ2-5
v_call: TRBV7-8
clone_size: NA
cdr3_aa: ASSFPGPREETQY

j_call: TRBJ2-5
v_call: TRBV18
clone_size: many
cdr3_aa: ASSPQGASETQY

j_call: TRBJ1-2
v_call: TRBV20-1
clone_size: many
cdr3_aa: SAPHVGANYGYT

j_call: TRBJ2-7
v_call: TRBV5-1
clone_size: many
cdr3_aa: ASSLAAGIYEQY

j_call: TRBJ2-7
v_call: TRBV20-1
clone_size: many
cdr3_aa: SDGLAGLSYEQY

j_call: TRBJ1-1
v_call: TRBV20-1
clone_size: few
cdr3_aa: SVAGGTEAF

j_call: TRBJ1-5
v_call: TRBV4-1
clone_size: NA
cdr3_aa: ASSPTRAESNQPQH

j_call: TRBJ1-1
v_call: TRBV11-2
clone_size: NA
cdr3_aa: ASSSGTDVAF

j_call: TRBJ2-1
v_call: TRBV13
clone_size: NA
cdr3_aa: ASSPPGLAGKFIYEQF

j_call: TRBJ2-1
v_call: TRBV3-1
clone_size: few
cdr3_aa: ASSPFRGGSYNEQF

j_call: TRBJ2-3
v_call: TRBV7-2
clone_size: NA
cdr3_aa: AGSSRQGSGDTQY

j_call: TRBJ1-1
v_call: TRBV20-1
clone_size: many
cdr3_aa: SARVGGKGSTEAF

j_call: TRBJ2-7
v_call: TRBV27
clone_size: many
cdr3_aa: ASSPLRTGGYEQY

j_call: TRBJ1-1
v_call: TRBV20-1
clone_size: many
cdr3_aa: SAAQTGMNTEAF

j_call: TRBJ2-1
v_call: TRBV5-1
clone_size: many
cdr3_aa: ASSSTDGVSYNEQF

j_call: TRBJ2-7
v_call: TRBV5-6
clone_size: many
cdr3_aa: ASRLQPGFSREQY

j_call: TRBJ2-1
v_call: TRBV7-9
clone_size: NA
cdr3_aa: ASSSPSGSWNEQF

j_call: TRBJ1-2
v_call: TRBV20-1
clone_size: NA
cdr3_aa: SAREGEVFP

j_call: TRBJ2-2
v_call: TRBV28
clone_size: many
cdr3_aa: ASSLPGELF

j_call: TRBJ2-5
v_call: TRBV5-1
clone_size: many
cdr3_aa: ASSPFGGDETQY

j_call: TRBJ2-1
v_call: TRBV7-9
clone_size: NA
cdr3_aa: ASSLAPGQVNNEQF

j_call: TRBJ2-1
v_call: TRBV6-5
clone_size: many
cdr3_aa: ASSYQGARNEQF

j_call: TRBJ2-1
v_call: TRBV27
clone_size: many
cdr3_aa: ASSSWTSGGANEQF

j_call: TRBJ2-1
v_call: TRBV20-1
clone_size: many
cdr3_aa: SASGLAGLYNEQF

j_call: TRBJ1-2
v_call: TRBV5-1
clone_size: many
cdr3_aa: ASSPGQVIGYT

j_call: TRBJ2-7
v_call: TRBV19
clone_size: many
cdr3_aa: ASSRSGTTLSYEQY

j_call: TRBJ1-2
v_call: TRBV27
clone_size: many
cdr3_aa: ASSLVSGRGFNYGYT

j_call: TRBJ1-2
v_call: TRBV6-2/TRBV6-3
clone_size: many
cdr3_aa: ASRQGQPVLYGYT

j_call: TRBJ2-1
v_call: TRBV7-2
clone_size: many
cdr3_aa: ASSLRPPGRKDEQF